These T cell receptor beta chains were read from a single sample in a study of chemoradiotherapy in HPV16-positive cancers. Profiled with immunoSEQ multiplex PCR; TCRdb holds only in-frame clones, not every one. This sample has tens of thousands of clones, with 94% found just once. Sampling was conducted from a patient who underwent chemoradiotherapy. These receptors came from a human donor with HPV-associated anogenital cancer. The CDR3 runs from the conserved cysteine through the conserved F or W. A D gene is named only where the DNA matches it firmly. The size of a clone is reported for some rows only, either as once, few or many, or as a class for expanded clones.

-	TRBV5-4	TRBJ1-2	-	CASSNGGGGYTF	TGTGCCAGCAGCAACGGGGGCGGGGGCTACACCTTC
-	TRBV27	TRBJ2-3	TRBD2	CASSLGLATDTQYF	TGTGCCAGCAGTTTAGGACTAGCAACAGATACGCAGTATTTT
few	TRBV27	TRBJ2-7	-	CASSLSTGTVSYEQYF	TGTGCCAGCAGTTTATCGACGGGGACGGTCTCCTACGAGCAGTACTTC
once	TRBV30	TRBJ1-6	-	CAWGNTGNSPLHF	TGTGCCTGGGGAAATACCGGGAATTCACCCCTCCACTTT
-	TRBV2	TRBJ1-4	-	CASSWAGEKLFF	TGTGCCAGCTCCTGGGCCGGTGAAAAACTGTTTTTT
-	TRBV18	TRBJ1-2	-	CASSPPDRMYGYTF	TGTGCCAGCTCACCACCTGACAGGATGTATGGCTACACCTTC
-	TRBV18	TRBJ1-3	TRBD1	CASSRNTGDFGNTIYF	TGTGCCAGCTCAAGAAATACAGGGGACTTTGGAAACACCATATATTTT
-	TRBV5-1	TRBJ2-7	-	CASSKQGSYEQYF	TGCGCCAGCAGCAAACAGGGTTCCTACGAGCAGTACTTC
-	TRBV27	TRBJ2-7	-	CASSLSHYDEQYF	TGTGCCAGCAGTTTATCTCATTACGACGAGCAGTACTTC
-	TRBV7-7	TRBJ2-5	TRBD2	CASSLGAGGPGQETQYF	TGTGCCAGCAGCTTGGGAGCGGGAGGCCCCGGACAAGAGACCCAGTACTTC
-	TRBV5-6	TRBJ1-3	-	CASSFGLTSGNTIYF	TGTGCCAGCAGCTTCGGACTGACCTCTGGAAACACCATATATTTT
-	TRBV28	TRBJ2-1	-	CASRTSSGLFSYNEQFF	TGTGCCAGCAGAACTTCCTCGGGACTGTTCTCCTACAATGAGCAGTTCTTC
-	TRBV19	TRBJ1-5	-	CASSLTYNQPQHF	TGTGCCAGTAGTCTGACTTATAATCAGCCCCAGCATTTT
once	TRBV6-6	TRBJ1-1	TRBD1	CASSYPGTDTEAFF	TGTGCCAGCAGTTACCCCGGGACAGATACTGAAGCTTTCTTT
-	TRBV4-1	TRBJ1-3	-	CASSQDSPGHSGNTIYF	TGCGCCAGCAGCCAAGATTCGCCCGGCCACTCTGGAAACACCATATATTTT
-	TRBV11-1	TRBJ2-2	TRBD1	CASSRRTGGENTGELFF	TGTGCCAGCAGCCGCAGGACAGGGGGCGAGAACACCGGGGAGCTGTTTTTT
once	TRBV5-1	TRBJ2-7	TRBD2	CASSPVAGPSYEQYF	TGCGCCAGCAGCCCTGTAGCGGGACCCTCCTACGAGCAGTACTTC
-	TRBV5-6	TRBJ1-1	-	CASSPTGPYGGTEAFF	TGTGCCAGCAGCCCCACCGGTCCATACGGGGGCACTGAAGCTTTCTTT
-	TRBV7-3	TRBJ2-6	-	CASSLGPGANVLTF	TGTGCCAGCAGCTTAGGGCCTGGGGCCAACGTCCTGACTTTC
once	TRBV5-1	TRBJ1-5	-	CAIRFWPQHF	TGCGCCATCAGGTTCTGGCCCCAGCATTTT
-	TRBV7-8	TRBJ1-5	TRBD1	CASSQGQGTGSNQPQHF	TGTGCCAGCAGCCAGGGACAGGGCACGGGCAGCAATCAGCCCCAGCATTTT
-	TRBV11-2	TRBJ2-1	-	CASSLGGGANEQFF	TGTGCCAGCAGTTTGGGTGGGGGGGCCAATGAGCAGTTCTTC
-	TRBV30	TRBJ2-2	-	CAWGNTGELFF	TGTGCCTGGGGAAACACCGGGGAGCTGTTTTTT
once	TRBV7-3	TRBJ1-1	-	CASSMGGRLMNTEAFF	TGTGCCAGCAGCATGGGGGGACGGTTGATGAACACTGAAGCTTTCTTT
-	TRBV5-6	TRBJ1-4	-	CASSLVGGRIEKLFF	TGTGCCAGCAGCTTGGTGGGGGGGCGTATTGAAAAACTGTTTTTT
few	TRBV5-6	TRBJ1-1	-	CASSLFGPRPPEAFF	TGTGCCAGCAGCTTATTCGGGCCTAGACCTCCTGAAGCTTTCTTT
-	TRBV29-1	TRBJ1-2	-	CSVHGYTF	TGCAGCGTGCATGGCTACACCTTC
once	TRBV7-3	TRBJ2-5	-	CASSPGGQETQYF	TGTGCCAGCAGCCCCGGGGGCCAAGAGACCCAGTACTTC
-	TRBV5-1	TRBJ1-1	-	CASSRITGDPEAFF	TGCGCCAGCAGCCGCATCACAGGTGATCCTGAAGCTTTCTTT
few	TRBV4-2	TRBJ1-4	-	CASSQEGRINEKLFF	TGTGCCAGCAGCCAAGAGGGCAGGATTAATGAAAAACTGTTTTTT
-	TRBV29-1	TRBJ1-2	TRBD1	CSVVTGWDYGYTF	TGCAGCGTTGTGACAGGGTGGGACTATGGCTACACCTTC
few	TRBV30	TRBJ2-6	-	CAWRYKGPGSGANVLTF	TGTGCCTGGAGATATAAGGGGCCCGGCTCTGGGGCCAACGTCCTGACTTTC
-	TRBV6-5	TRBJ1-3	-	CASSYTGTAGNTIYF	TGTGCCAGCAGTTACACAGGGACGGCTGGAAACACCATATATTTT
-	TRBV7-9	TRBJ1-5	-	CASQAAGNQPQHF	TGTGCCAGCCAGGCAGCTGGCAATCAGCCCCAGCATTTT
once	TRBV18	TRBJ2-3	-	CASSPPADTQYF	TGTGCCAGCTCACCACCGGCAGATACGCAGTATTTT
-	TRBV5-4	TRBJ1-2	-	CASSLRRGGTPGPWIYGYTF	TGTGCCAGCAGCTTGAGAAGGGGGGGCACGCCGGGTCCCTGGATCTATGGCTACACCTTC
-	TRBV6-5	TRBJ1-1	-	CASSYSIGGRTEAFF	TGTGCCAGCAGTTACTCGATTGGGGGCAGGACTGAAGCTTTCTTT
-	TRBV27	TRBJ2-1	TRBD2	CASSRLAENNEQFF	TGTGCCAGCAGCCGACTAGCCGAAAACAATGAGCAGTTCTTC
once	TRBV5-1	TRBJ2-5	-	CASSKFGAQETQYF	TGCGCCAGCAGCAAGTTTGGGGCCCAAGAGACCCAGTACTTC
-	TRBV28	TRBJ2-6	-	CASTSPGGSSSGANVLTF	TGTGCCAGCACCTCCCCCGGCGGCTCGAGCTCTGGGGCCAACGTCCTGACTTTC
-	TRBV5-1	TRBJ1-1	-	CASSKGTANTEAFF	TGCGCCAGCAGCAAGGGCACAGCGAACACTGAAGCTTTCTTT
-	TRBV2	TRBJ1-4	-	CASTGRVQRANEKLFF	TGTGCCAGCACTGGGAGGGTTCAGCGGGCTAATGAAAAACTGTTTTTT
-	TRBV5-6	TRBJ2-1	TRBD2	CASSLLAGASSYNEQFF	TGTGCCAGCAGCTTGCTAGCGGGGGCTAGCTCCTACAATGAGCAGTTCTTC
-	TRBV9	TRBJ1-1	-	CASSVWARLDTEAFF	TGTGCCAGCAGCGTATGGGCAAGACTGGACACTGAAGCTTTCTTT
-	TRBV5-4	TRBJ1-1	-	CASSLVAGVNTEAFF	TGTGCCAGCAGCTTGGTGGCAGGGGTGAACACTGAAGCTTTCTTT
-	TRBV28	TRBJ1-2	TRBD1	CASSLFTGGYGYTF	TGTGCCAGCAGTTTGTTTACAGGGGGCTATGGCTACACCTTC
-	TRBV27	TRBJ2-4	TRBD1	CASMTLRTGTLKNIQYF	TGTGCCAGCATGACCCTGCGGACAGGGACCCTTAAAAACATTCAGTACTTC
-	TRBV7-2	TRBJ1-1	TRBD1	CASSAQGAPTEAFF	TGTGCCAGCAGTGCACAGGGGGCGCCCACTGAAGCTTTCTTT
-	TRBV5-4	TRBJ1-4	-	CASSFNPNGYNEKLFF	TGTGCCAGCAGCTTCAACCCTAACGGCTATAATGAAAAACTGTTTTTT
-	TRBV14	TRBJ2-2	-	CASSQDRRALNTGELFF	TGTGCCAGCAGCCAAGATAGGCGGGCGCTGAACACCGGGGAGCTGTTTTTT
-	TRBV6-5	TRBJ1-1	-	CASSYIGHQETEAFF	TGTGCCAGCAGTTACATCGGACACCAGGAGACTGAAGCTTTCTTT
-	TRBV18	TRBJ2-2	-	CASSPPGQLAGNTGELFF	TGTGCCAGCTCACCACCGGGACAGCTAGCGGGGAACACCGGGGAGCTGTTTTTT
-	TRBV18	TRBJ2-7	TRBD1	CASSPAWTGATYEQYF	TGTGCCAGCTCACCAGCCTGGACAGGGGCGACCTACGAGCAGTACTTC
once	TRBV19	TRBJ2-5	-	CASSRRYAQETQYF	TGTGCCAGTAGTCGCCGGTACGCCCAAGAGACCCAGTACTTC
-	TRBV15	TRBJ1-2	-	CATSSGPGRRYGYTF	TGTGCCACCAGCAGTGGTCCGGGACGGCGTTATGGCTACACCTTC
once	TRBV5-1	TRBJ1-2	TRBD1	CASSPFTGTGQSYTF	TGCGCCAGCAGCCCTTTTACCGGGACAGGTCAGAGCTACACCTTC
-	TRBV29-1	TRBJ2-3	TRBD2	CSVVGLAGGAADTQYF	TGCAGCGTTGTGGGACTAGCGGGAGGAGCGGCAGATACGCAGTATTTT
-	TRBV28	TRBJ2-1	TRBD1	CASSPRRRTGTYNEQFF	TGTGCCAGCTCTCCTAGACGTCGGACAGGGACTTACAATGAGCAGTTCTTC
-	TRBV28	TRBJ1-2	-	CASSLLAPAGGAGYTF	TGTGCCAGCAGTTTATTAGCCCCGGCCGGGGGCGCGGGCTACACCTTC
-	TRBV18	TRBJ1-4	-	CASSPQSAGTLSGSEKLFF	TGTGCCAGCTCACCGCAGTCCGCCGGGACACTTTCAGGGAGTGAAAAACTGTTTTTT